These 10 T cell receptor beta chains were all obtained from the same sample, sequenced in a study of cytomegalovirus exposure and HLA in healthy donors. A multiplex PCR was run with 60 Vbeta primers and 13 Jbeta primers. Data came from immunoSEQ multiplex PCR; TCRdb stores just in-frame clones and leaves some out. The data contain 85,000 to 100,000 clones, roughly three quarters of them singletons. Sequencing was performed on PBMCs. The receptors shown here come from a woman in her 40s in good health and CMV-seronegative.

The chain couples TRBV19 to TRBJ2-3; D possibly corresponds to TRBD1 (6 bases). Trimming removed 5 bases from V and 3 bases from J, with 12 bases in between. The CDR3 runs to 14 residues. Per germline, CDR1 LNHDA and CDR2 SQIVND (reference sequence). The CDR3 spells CASSAPGQTDTQYF. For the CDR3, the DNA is TGTGCCAGTAGTGCTCCGGGACAAACAGATACGCAGTATTTT. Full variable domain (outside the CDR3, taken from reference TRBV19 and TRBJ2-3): DGGITQSPKYLFRKEGQNVTLSCEQNLNHDAMYWYRQDPGQGLRLIYYSQIVNDFQKGDIAEGYSVSREKKESFPLTVTSAQKNPTAFYLCASSAPGQTDTQYFGPGTRLTVL.

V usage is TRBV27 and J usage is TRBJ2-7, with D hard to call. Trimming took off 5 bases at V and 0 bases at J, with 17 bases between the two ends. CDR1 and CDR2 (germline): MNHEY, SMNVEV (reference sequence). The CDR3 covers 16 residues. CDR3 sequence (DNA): TGTGCCAGCAGTCTTCAGGCCGCAGGTACCTCCTACGAGCAGTACTTC. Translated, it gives CASSLQAAGTSYEQYF.

This CDR3 reads CASSTAGGWYSPLHF. DNA for the CDR3: TGTGCCAGCAGCACGGCCGGGGGTTGGTATTCACCCCTCCACTTT. The chain recombines TRBV7-2 with TRBJ1-6; a possible D gene is TRBD1 (5 bases). V was shortened by 5 bases and J by 8 bases, with 16 bases between the two germline ends. In germline, CDR1 is SGHTA, CDR2 FQGNSA. This CDR3 has 15 residues. Variable domain in full (rest from reference TRBV7-2 and TRBJ1-6): GAGVSQSPSNKVTEKGKDVELRCDPISGHTALYWYRQSLGQGLEFLIYFQGNSAPDKSGLPSDRFSAERTGGSVSTLTIQRTQQEDSAVYLCASSTAGGWYSPLHFGNGTRLTVT.

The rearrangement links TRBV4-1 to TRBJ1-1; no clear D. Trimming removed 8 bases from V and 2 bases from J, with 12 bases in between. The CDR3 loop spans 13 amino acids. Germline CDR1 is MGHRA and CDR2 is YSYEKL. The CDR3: CASAKKANTEAFF. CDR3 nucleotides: TGCGCCAGCGCAAAGAAAGCAAACACTGAAGCTTTCTTT.

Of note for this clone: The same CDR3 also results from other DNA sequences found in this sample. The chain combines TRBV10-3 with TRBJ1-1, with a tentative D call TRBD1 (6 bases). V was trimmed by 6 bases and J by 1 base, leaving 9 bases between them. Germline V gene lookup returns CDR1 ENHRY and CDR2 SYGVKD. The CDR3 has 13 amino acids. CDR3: CAISPTGNTEAFF. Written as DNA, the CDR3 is TGTGCCATCAGCCCGACAGGGAACACTGAAGCTTTCTTT.

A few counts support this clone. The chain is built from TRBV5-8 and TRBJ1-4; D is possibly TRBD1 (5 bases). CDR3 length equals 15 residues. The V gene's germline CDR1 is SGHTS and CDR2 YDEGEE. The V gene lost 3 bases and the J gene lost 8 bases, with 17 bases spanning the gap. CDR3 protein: CASSSQGRRGEKLFF. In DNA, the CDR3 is TGTGCCAGCAGCTCGCAGGGAAGAAGAGGCGAAAAACTGTTTTTT.

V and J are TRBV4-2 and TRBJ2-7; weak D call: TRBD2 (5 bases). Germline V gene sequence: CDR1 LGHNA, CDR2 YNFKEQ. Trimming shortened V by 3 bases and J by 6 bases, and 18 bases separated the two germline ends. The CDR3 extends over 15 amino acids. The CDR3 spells CASSQGAAILGEQYF. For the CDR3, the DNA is TGTGCCAGCAGCCAGGGAGCGGCTATTTTAGGCGAGCAGTACTTC.

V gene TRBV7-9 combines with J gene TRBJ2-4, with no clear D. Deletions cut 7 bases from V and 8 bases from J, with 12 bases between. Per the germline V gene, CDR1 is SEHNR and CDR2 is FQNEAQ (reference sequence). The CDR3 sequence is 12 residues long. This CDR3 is CASTADDDIQYF. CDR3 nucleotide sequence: TGTGCCAGCACGGCGGATGACGACATTCAGTACTTC.

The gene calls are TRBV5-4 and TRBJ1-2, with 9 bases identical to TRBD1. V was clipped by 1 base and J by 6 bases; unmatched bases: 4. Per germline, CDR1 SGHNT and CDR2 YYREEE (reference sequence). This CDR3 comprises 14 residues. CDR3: CASSLPGQGHGYTF. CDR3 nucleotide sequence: TGTGCCAGCAGCTTGCCGGGACAGGGTCATGGCTACACCTTC.

The CDR3 loop is CASSLETGGGEKLFF. The DNA for the CDR3 is TGTGCCAGCAGCTTAGAGACGGGGGGAGGAGAAAAACTGTTTTTT. The chain joins TRBV7-9 to TRBJ1-4; a weak D match, TRBD1 (5 bases). CDR1 SEHNR and CDR2 FQNEAQ come from the germline V gene (reference sequence). V lost 1 base and J lost 8, with 14 bases in between. This CDR3 has 15 residues. Full variable domain (remainder filled in from reference TRBV7-9 and TRBJ1-4): DTGVSQNPRHKITKRGQNVTFRCDPISEHNRLYWYRQTLGQGPEFLTYFQNEAQLEKSRLLSDRFSAERPKGSFSTLEIQRTEQGDSAMYLCASSLETGGGEKLFFGSGTQLSVL.